Sequencing of this T cell receptor (beta chain) was carried out in a study of blood T cell repertoires in COVID-19 (dated by TCRdb to the early 2020s). Regarding the study in general: Collaborator samples came from the United States, Italy and Spain and covered acute and convalescent phases of COVID-19. The prospective study material was composed of cDNA or gDNA derived from T cells, B-cell-depleted T cells, or PBMCs. The dataset comprised deeply sampled blood TCRbeta repertoires from subjects exposed to, actively infected with, or recovered from COVID-19. The repertoires were released in a freely available public database intended as a resource for research on the immune response to SARS-CoV-2. The samples were drawn from two sources: the first 160 participants of the ongoing ImmuneRACE study, and over 1,000 subjects contributed by 6 global collaborators. Nearly every sample came with metadata listing a de-identified subject ID, COVID-19 status, age in years and sex. HLA class I and class II types, where available, came from metadata supplied by the sample provider rather than from assay-based typing.

TCRbeta CDR3 regions were amplified from genomic DNA by means of the immunoSEQ Assay, a bias-controlled multiplex PCR. On the study's bioinformatics: The number of nucleated cells in each sample was estimated from the amplification of reference gene primers within the assay. Sequence reads were collapsed and filtered to measure the absolute abundance of every unique TCRbeta CDR3 rearrangement. For each sample, productive Simpson clonality was calculated as the square root of Simpson's diversity index across productive rearrangements. The immuneACCESS repertoire file appears here via TCRdb, limited to in-frame rearrangements. These files lack a portion of the clones; in checked studies, under half of the deficit traces to unresolved V genes, and the cause of the others is not known. Clone size and the V and J calls come from that table; the DNA yielded D and trimming. Recorded for this sample are roughly 180,000 clones; approximately 84% of them occurred a single time. The ten largest clones add up to about 7% of the sample.

The CDR3, cysteine through phenylalanine, is 16 amino acids long. Solely the CDR3 DNA is kept, with 48 bases framed from the first base. CDR1 and CDR2 (LNHDA, SQIVND) derive from the germline V gene (reference sequence). Germline trimming: 9 bases from V, 2 bases from J; junction bases outside gene matches: 14. Each collaborating institution followed its own protocols to collect whole blood in K2EDTA tubes. For TCRbeta analysis, collaborators shipped samples as frozen whole blood, isolated PBMCs, or DNA extracted from either of those sample types. General findings and caveats noted by the study authors: How much clinical and demographic metadata was included differed by source and by participant, and the metadata was provided uncurated.

Note on this clone: The antigen it binds to is not known. No much larger clone exists at a distance of one base, and base qualities are not known.

The rearranged segments are TRBV19 and TRBJ2-7; 9 junctional bases match TRBD1. The sequence was obtained from a human donor in a cohort sampled during active COVID-19. The sequencing sample was made of peripheral blood. The nucleotides are TGTGCCAGCTCGTACCTACCGGGACAGGGCCCCTACGAGCAGTACTTC. Its amino acids are CASSYLPGQGPYEQYF.